This T cell receptor (beta chain) appears in the sequencing data of a study of TIL therapy for anti-PD-1-resistant metastatic lung cancer. The time point here: pre-treatment sample, taken before nivolumab and TIL therapy. This was the immunoSEQ v3 assay. Clones were read by immunoSEQ multiplex PCR, and TCRdb kept only the in-frame ones, dropping some. The sample holds 40,000 to 55,000 clones, around three quarters seen once. The V gene end was trimmed by 5 bases and the J gene end by 4 bases; junction bases not matched to a gene: 12. The germline gives CDR1 LNHDA, CDR2 SQIVND (reference sequence). The CDR3 is 17 amino acids.

The chain recombines TRBV19 with TRBJ2-7; 12 bases are shared with TRBD1. The source of this sequence is a woman aged 30-79 years with non-small cell lung cancer. The input for sequencing was blood, taken at baseline. The CDR3, as DNA: TGTGCCAGTAGTCCGATTGCCGGGACAGGGGGCGATTACGAGCAGTACTTC. Its translation: CASSPIAGTGGDYEQYF.